The 15 T cell receptor beta chains given below trace back to one sample, sequenced in a study of cytomegalovirus exposure and HLA in healthy donors. Both 60 Vbeta primers and 13 Jbeta primers went into the PCR. TCRdb keeps only in-frame clones here, not all; method: immunoSEQ multiplex PCR. The sample lists more than 200,000 clones; almost 70% were seen once. Source material: PBMCs. The receptor set was obtained from a middle-aged man in good health and CMV-seropositive.

This chain uses TRBV5-4 with TRBJ2-7; possible D gene TRBD1, 5 bases. With 4 bases removed from V and 3 bases from J, the gap between germline ends came to 8 bases. CDR1 and CDR2 (germline): SGHNT, YYREEE (reference sequence). CDR3 length equals 12 residues. The CDR3 nucleotides are TGTGCCAGCAGCACCGACAGCTACGAGCAGTACTTC. Protein product: CASSTDSYEQYF. The entire variable domain, with the rest obtained from reference TRBV5-4 and TRBJ2-7, is as follows: ETGVTQSPTHLIKTRGQQVTLRCSSQSGHNTVSWYQQALGQGPQFIFQYYREEENGRGNFPPRFSGLQFPNYSSELNVNALELDDSALYLCASSTDSYEQYFGPGTRLTVT.

The V gene is TRBV5-1, the J gene TRBJ1-2; the D gene is possibly TRBD1 (6 bases). This CDR3 has 14 amino acids. V shed 3 bases and J shed 6 bases, with 15 bases lying between them. Germline CDR1 and CDR2: SGHRS and YFSETQ. CDR3 region: CASSSGGGFDGYTF. CDR3 coding DNA: TGCGCCAGCAGCTCCGGGGGGGGCTTCGATGGCTACACCTTC.

The J gene is TRBJ1-3, the V gene TRBV28, with TRBD1 as a possible D gene (6 bases). Trimming shortened V by 3 bases and J by 0 bases, and 12 bases separated the two germline ends. Germline-derived CDR1 and CDR2 are MDHEN and SYDVKM. The CDR3 extends over 16 amino acids. The CDR3 protein is CASSFLTGPSGNTIYF. CDR3 nucleotides: TGTGCCAGCAGTTTCCTTACAGGGCCCTCTGGAAACACCATATATTTT.

The gene calls are TRBV5-1 and TRBJ2-2, with D possibly matching TRBD2 (7 bases). The CDR3 sequence is 15 residues long. Germline CDR1 reads SGHRS; CDR2 reads YFSETQ. The ends were cut back, 3 bases at V and 0 bases at J, with 9 bases in the middle. CDR3 DNA sequence: TGCGCCAGCAGCTCGGGGGGCGCGAACACCGGGGAGCTGTTTTTT. Translated: CASSSGGANTGELFF.

The chain uses TRBV5-1 and TRBJ2-7, with D perhaps matching TRBD2 (7 bases). Trimming removed 1 base at V and 1 base at J, with 9 bases between. The CDR3 has 14 amino acids. From germline, CDR1 is SGHRS and CDR2 YFSETQ. The CDR3 here is CASSLKGGSYEQYF. The CDR3 DNA reads as TGCGCCAGCAGCTTGAAGGGGGGGTCCTACGAGCAGTACTTC. Full variable domain (remainder filled in from reference TRBV5-1 and TRBJ2-7): KAGVTQTPRYLIKTRGQQVTLSCSPISGHRSVSWYQQTPGQGLQFLFEYFSETQRNKGNFPGRFSGRQFSNSRSEMNVSTLELGDSALYLCASSLKGGSYEQYFGPGTRLTVT.

This chain uses TRBV10-3 with TRBJ1-3; a possible D gene is TRBD1 (5 bases). CDR1 and CDR2 (germline): ENHRY, SYGVKD. V lost 4 bases and J 0 bases, leaving 7 bases between the germline ends. CDR3 length: 14 amino acids. The CDR3 DNA reads TGTGCCATCAGTGGACAGAACTCTGGAAACACCATATATTTT. Encoded protein: CAISGQNSGNTIYF.

The gene calls are TRBV6-1 and TRBJ1-4; TRBD1 matches at 8 bases. Germline V gene data show CDR1 as MNHNS and CDR2 as SASEGT. The CDR3 length is 14 residues. With V trimmed by 2 bases and J by 5 bases, 1 base remained unmatched. The CDR3 bases are TGTGCCAGCAGTGAACGGACAGGGAATGAAAAACTGTTTTTT. This gives the protein CASSERTGNEKLFF.

The chain couples TRBV5-1 to TRBJ2-5, with D maybe TRBD1 (6 bases). Trimming took off 0 bases at V and 2 bases at J, with 11 bases between the two ends. CDR1 is SGHRS, CDR2 YFSETQ, per germline. The CDR3 is 15 amino acids. The CDR3 region is CASSLDPGTQETQYF. DNA for the CDR3: TGCGCCAGCAGCTTGGACCCAGGGACACAAGAGACCCAGTACTTC.

This clone appeared a few times. The rearrangement links TRBV5-5 to TRBJ1-5, with D possibly TRBD1 on 5 matching bases. Germline V CDR1 and CDR2: SGHKS, YYEKEE (reference sequence). V was cut by 4 bases and J by 0 bases, with 11 bases left in between. The CDR3 runs to 15 residues. The CDR3 loop reads CASSIQGFSNQPQHF. The CDR3, as DNA: TGTGCCAGCAGCATTCAGGGTTTTAGCAATCAGCCCCAGCATTTT. Complete variable domain (other parts from reference TRBV5-5 and TRBJ1-5): DAGVTQSPTHLIKTRGQQVTLRCSPISGHKSVSWYQQVLGQGPQFIFQYYEKEERGRGNFPDRFSARQFPNYSSELNVNALLLGDSALYLCASSIQGFSNQPQHFGDGTRLSIL.

V is TRBV5-1 and J is TRBJ1-2, with a weak D call TRBD1 (5 bases). Deletions cut 1 base from V and 7 bases from J, with 17 bases between. The CDR3 consists of 15 residues. Germline assignment: CDR1 SGHRS and CDR2 YFSETQ. The DNA for the CDR3 is TGCGCCAGCAGCTTGAACGTGGAGGGGAATGGTGGCTACACCTTC. It translates to CASSLNVEGNGGYTF.

The genes are TRBV2 and TRBJ1-1, with D perhaps TRBD1 (5 bases). This CDR3 region has 13 residues. Germline CDR1 reads SNHLY; CDR2 reads FYNNEI. Trimming cost V 6 bases and J 0 bases, with 8 bases left between them. The CDR3 coding sequence is TGTGCCAGCAGACAGGTCATGAACACTGAAGCTTTCTTT. Translation: CASRQVMNTEAFF.

The gene calls are TRBV4-1 and TRBJ2-2; 10 nucleotides align to TRBD1. V trimming: 1 base; J trimming: 6 bases; junction bases outside the gene matches: 5. The CDR3 runs to 16 residues. Germline V lookup: CDR1 MGHRA, CDR2 YSYEKL. Here the CDR3 DNA reads TGCGCCAGCAGCCAAGGGGACAGGGGAACCGCCGGGGAGCTGTTTTTT. This encodes CASSQGDRGTAGELFF.

V is TRBV9 and J is TRBJ1-3; TRBD1 might be the D (6 bases). V dropped 0 bases and J dropped 10 bases, with 11 bases sitting between them. The CDR3 is 13 residues long. CDR1 is SGDLS, CDR2 YYNGEE, per germline. This CDR3 reads CASSVDDRRTIYF. CDR3 nucleotides: TGTGCCAGCAGCGTAGACGACAGGCGGACCATATATTTT.

J is TRBJ2-7 and V is TRBV5-8; D possibly corresponds to TRBD2 (5 bases). The germline V gene has CDR1 SGHTS and CDR2 YDEGEE. V was cut by 0 bases and J by 5 bases, with 12 bases left in between. The CDR3 contains 14 residues. The CDR3 coding sequence is TGTGCCAGCAGCTTGGATGGCCCGGGGAACGAGCAGTACTTC. Amino acids: CASSLDGPGNEQYF.

V gene TRBV5-1 combines with J gene TRBJ1-1; possible D gene TRBD1, 5 bases. The V end was cut by 4 bases, the J end by 3 bases, with 13 bases between. CDR1 and CDR2 from the germline V gene are SGHRS and YFSETQ. CDR3 length equals 14 residues. This CDR3 reads CASSGGLGDTEAFF. Written as DNA, the CDR3 is TGCGCCAGCAGCGGGGGACTGGGGGACACTGAAGCTTTCTTT.